This T cell receptor (beta chain) was sequenced during a study of cytomegalovirus exposure and HLA in healthy donors. Losses at the gene ends were 6 bases for V and 4 bases for J; bases not matched to a gene: 6. Germline CDR1 reads MDHEN; CDR2 reads SYDVKM. The CDR3 has 16 amino acids. This clone was detected once. The antigen is unknown. 60 Vbeta and 13 Jbeta primers were used in PCR. Here immunoSEQ multiplex PCR was the method, and the copy in TCRdb shows in-frame clones only, minus some. This table has about 150,000 clones, 70% to 90% appearing once. General study points: Analyzed later, association rates of TCRs varied across HLA loci, with DRB1 most and HLA-C fewest. Most TCR beta V segments were productive about 87% or about 30% of the time in an earlier analysis. As immune exposure information, only CMV serostatus was available.

The sequence was collected from a woman aged 40 to 50 in good health and CMV-seropositive. Specimen: PBMCs. The chain employs TRBV28 and TRBJ2-7; 16 nucleotides agree with TRBD2. The CDR3 DNA reads as TGTGCCAGCAGCCCAGTGGGACTAGCGGGAGGGTACGAGCAGTACTTC. Its translation: CASSPVGLAGGYEQYF. The whole variable domain, remainder taken from reference TRBV28 and TRBJ2-7, is DVKVTQSSRYLVKRTGEKVFLECVQDMDHENMFWYRQDPGLGLRLIYFSYDVKMKEKGDIPEGYSVSREKKERFSLILESASTNQTSMYLCASSPVGLAGGYEQYFGPGTRLTVT.